The clone carrying this TCR beta chain was seen once. No antigen is known for it. This sample was included in a study of shared clonotypes between healthy human individuals. General study findings and limits: Apart from blood, nothing was sampled; tissue repertoires likely differ. For naive CD4 cells, roughly 4.6% of clonotypes were shared across a handful of donors. It was the few donors that limited the genetic and exposure-history diversity represented.

Per the authors' pipeline: Filtering was not the same, since immunoSEQ gave junction-only sequences without quality scores. Sequencing was performed with immunoSEQ multiplex PCR; in TCRdb, only in-frame clones are kept and a portion is missing. V, J and clone size are taken as reported in that table, and D and trimming were inferred from the DNA itself. The table includes 2 million to 2.5 million clones, roughly 95% detected once. Material for sequencing was naive CD4+ T cells sorted from blood. Documented subset: CD45RA+ positively selected. This TCR derives from a man in his late teens or twenties in good health.

CDR3 coding DNA: TGTGCCAGCAGCTCCCTACTGGGGCAGACGAACACTGAAGCTTTCTTT. Protein product: CASSSLLGQTNTEAFF. This sequence joins TRBV27 and TRBJ1-1, with a possible D match to TRBD1 (5 bases). The V gene's germline CDR1 is MNHEY and CDR2 SMNVEV (reference sequence). V was pared by 6 bases and J by 1 base, with 18 bases between. This CDR3 contains 16 residues.